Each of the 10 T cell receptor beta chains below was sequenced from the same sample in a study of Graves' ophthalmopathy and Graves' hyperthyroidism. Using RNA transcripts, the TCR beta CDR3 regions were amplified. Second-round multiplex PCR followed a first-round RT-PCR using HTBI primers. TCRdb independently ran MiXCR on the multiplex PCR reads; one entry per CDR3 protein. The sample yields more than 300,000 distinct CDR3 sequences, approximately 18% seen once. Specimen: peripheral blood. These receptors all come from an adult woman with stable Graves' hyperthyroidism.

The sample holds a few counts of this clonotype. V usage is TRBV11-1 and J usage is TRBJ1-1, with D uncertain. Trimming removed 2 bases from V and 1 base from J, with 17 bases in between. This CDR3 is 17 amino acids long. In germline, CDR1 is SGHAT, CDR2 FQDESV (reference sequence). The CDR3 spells CASSLSPAGERNTEAFF. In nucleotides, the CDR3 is TGTGCCAGCAGCTTATCTCCGGCCGGAGAGAGGAACACTGAAGCTTTCTTT.

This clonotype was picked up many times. The CDR3 bases are TGTGCCAGCAGTTTCGCTTGGACTTCTCAGGGGTATGGCTACACCTTC. Protein sequence: CASSFAWTSQGYGYTF. The rearrangement joins TRBV28 to TRBJ1-2; D is perhaps TRBD1 (6 bases). Germline V gives CDR1 MDHEN, CDR2 SYDVKM. Trimming cost V 3 bases and J 5 bases, with 19 bases left between them. This CDR3 is 16 amino acids long.

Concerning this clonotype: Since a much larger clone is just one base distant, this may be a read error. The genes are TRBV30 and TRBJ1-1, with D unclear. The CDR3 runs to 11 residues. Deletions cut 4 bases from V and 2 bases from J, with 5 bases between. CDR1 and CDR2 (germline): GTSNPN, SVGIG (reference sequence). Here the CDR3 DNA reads TGTGCCTGGAATGGTAACACTGAAGCTTTCTTT. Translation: CAWNGNTEAFF.

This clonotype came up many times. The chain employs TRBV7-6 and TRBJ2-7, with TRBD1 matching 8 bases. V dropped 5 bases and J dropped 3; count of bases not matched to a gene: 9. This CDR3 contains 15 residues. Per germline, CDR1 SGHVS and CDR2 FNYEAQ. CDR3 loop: CASSVGQGPDYEQYF. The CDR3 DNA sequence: TGTGCCAGCAGCGTCGGACAGGGACCCGACTACGAGCAGTACTTC.

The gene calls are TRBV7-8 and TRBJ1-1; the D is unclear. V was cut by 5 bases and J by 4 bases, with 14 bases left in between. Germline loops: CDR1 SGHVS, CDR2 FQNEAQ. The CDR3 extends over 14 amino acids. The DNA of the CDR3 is TGTGCCAGCAGCGGTGGGCTCCCCCCCACTGAAGCTTTCTTT. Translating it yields CASSGGLPPTEAFF.

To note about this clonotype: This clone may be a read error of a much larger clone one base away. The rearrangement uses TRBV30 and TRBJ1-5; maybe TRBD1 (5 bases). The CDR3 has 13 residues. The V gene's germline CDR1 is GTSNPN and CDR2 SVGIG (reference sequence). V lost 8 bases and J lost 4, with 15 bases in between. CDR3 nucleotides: TGTGCCCGGAACGGGGGGGGGAATCAGCCCCAGCATTTT. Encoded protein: CARNGGGNQPQHF.

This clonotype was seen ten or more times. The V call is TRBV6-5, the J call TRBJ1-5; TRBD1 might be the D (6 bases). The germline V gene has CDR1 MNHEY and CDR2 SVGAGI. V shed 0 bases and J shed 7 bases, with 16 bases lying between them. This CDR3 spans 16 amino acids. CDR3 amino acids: CASSYSRGGVEQPQHF. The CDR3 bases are TGTGCCAGCAGTTACTCAAGGGGGGGGGTAGAACAGCCCCAGCATTTT.

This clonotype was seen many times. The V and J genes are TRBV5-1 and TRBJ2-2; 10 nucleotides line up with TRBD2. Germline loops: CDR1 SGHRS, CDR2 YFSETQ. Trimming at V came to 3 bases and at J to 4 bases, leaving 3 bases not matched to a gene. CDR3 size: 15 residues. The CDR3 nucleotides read TGCGCCAGCAGCTCTAGCGGGAGTAGCACCGGGGAGCTGTTTTTT. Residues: CASSSSGSSTGELFF.

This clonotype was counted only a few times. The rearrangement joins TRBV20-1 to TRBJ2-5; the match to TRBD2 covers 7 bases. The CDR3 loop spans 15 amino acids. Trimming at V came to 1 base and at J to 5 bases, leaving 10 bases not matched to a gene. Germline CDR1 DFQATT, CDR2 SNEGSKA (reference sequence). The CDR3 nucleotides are TGCAGTGCTAGAGTCAGCGGGACTCCCGTCGAGACCCAGTACTTC. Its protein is CSARVSGTPVETQYF.

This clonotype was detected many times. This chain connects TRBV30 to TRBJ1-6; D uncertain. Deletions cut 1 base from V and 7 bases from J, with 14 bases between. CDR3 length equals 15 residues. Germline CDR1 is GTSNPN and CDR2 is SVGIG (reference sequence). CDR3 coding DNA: TGTGCCTGGAGTGACCTTAGGAGCCCGAATTCACCCCTCCACTTT. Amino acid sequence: CAWSDLRSPNSPLHF.